Sequencing of this T cell receptor (beta chain) was carried out in a study of OX40 agonist ivuxolimab in advanced cancers. Study context: Earlier treatment with anti-PD-1, anti-PD-L1 or anti-CTLA-4 was permitted, and roughly 40% had received some.

Study-level results: What antigens the expanded peripheral T cells recognized was never established. Clonal expansion was among the lowest in partial responders at 0.1-3.0 mg/kg, especially CD8+.

Generated by immunoSEQ multiplex PCR, the TCRdb table keeps only in-frame clones and is missing some. The data hold 90,000 to 150,000 clones, with around 89% observed a single time. With autoimmune disease history or systemic immunosuppression, patients were excluded. The CDR3 is 15 residues long. Per the germline V gene, CDR1 is SEHNR and CDR2 is FQNEAQ (reference sequence). V shed 4 bases and J 4 bases; nucleotides not matched to a gene: 6. A word on this clone: Its antigen is not known.

Sequencing used CD4+ or CD8+ T cells sorted from blood, obtained in a trial of the OX40 agonist ivuxolimab. The TCR was taken from an adult with an advanced solid tumor such as melanoma, head and neck, liver or kidney cancer. The gene calls are TRBV7-9 and TRBJ1-5, with 8 nucleotides matching TRBD1. The CDR3 loop reads CASSSTGDGNQPQHF. The CDR3 DNA sequence: TGTGCCAGCAGCTCGACAGGGGACGGGAATCAGCCCCAGCATTTT.